A single sample is the source of the 29 T cell receptor beta chains below, sequenced in a study of cytomegalovirus exposure and HLA in healthy donors. It was with 60 Vbeta and 13 Jbeta primers that the PCR ran. The method was immunoSEQ multiplex PCR; TCRdb's version includes in-frame clones alone and lacks a portion of them. The top ten clones hold over 1.5% of a sample with 90,000 to 150,000 clones, roughly 14% of them seen once. Material for sequencing was PBMCs. All receptors derive from a woman younger than 30 in good health and CMV-seronegative.

The rearrangement uses TRBV5-4 and TRBJ2-7; possible D gene TRBD2, 5 bases. CDR1 is SGHNT and CDR2 is YYREEE in the germline V gene (reference sequence). The V and J ends lost 1 base and 2 bases respectively, with 22 bases between them. This CDR3 spans 18 amino acids. CDR3 residues: CASSLSDRSGIIPYEQYF. The CDR3 DNA follows: TGTGCCAGCAGCTTGTCGGACCGTTCCGGGATCATACCCTACGAGCAGTACTTC.

This clone was seen only a few times. CDR3 sequence reads: CASSRITGAGTEAFF. The CDR3 DNA reads TGTGCCAGCAGCCGGATTACAGGGGCGGGCACTGAAGCTTTCTTT. V is TRBV14 and J is TRBJ1-1; 7 positions agree with TRBD1. The V segment lost 4 bases and the J segment 4 bases; nucleotides outside the gene matches: 9. Germline CDR1 SGHDN, CDR2 FVKESK. The CDR3 consists of 15 residues.

This chain links TRBV28 with TRBJ1-2, with unresolved D. The V gene lost 2 bases and the J gene lost 5 bases, with 9 bases spanning the gap. The CDR3 loop spans 13 amino acids. Germline V lookup: CDR1 MDHEN, CDR2 SYDVKM. The CDR3 here is CASSLRGPYGYTF. Written as DNA, the CDR3 is TGTGCCAGCAGTTTAAGAGGGCCGTATGGCTACACCTTC.

V is TRBV28 and J is TRBJ2-3; D is perhaps TRBD2 (6 bases). Trimming removed 6 bases from V and 5 bases from J, with 6 bases in between. The CDR3 is 11 residues long. Germline CDR1 is MDHEN and CDR2 is SYDVKM. The CDR3 loop is CASRGGDTQYF. As DNA, the CDR3 is TGTGCCAGCAGGGGGGGAGATACGCAGTATTTT. Using reference TRBV28 and TRBJ2-3 for the parts outside the CDR3, the full variable domain is DVKVTQSSRYLVKRTGEKVFLECVQDMDHENMFWYRQDPGLGLRLIYFSYDVKMKEKGDIPEGYSVSREKKERFSLILESASTNQTSMYLCASRGGDTQYFGPGTRLTVL.

This rearrangement joins TRBV7-3 to TRBJ2-7; TRBD1 aligns across 9 bases. The CDR3 runs 13 residues. Germline trimming cut 3 bases from V and 3 bases from J; bases unmatched to any gene: 0. Germline CDR1 SGHTA, CDR2 FQGTGA. For the CDR3, the DNA is TGTGCCAGCAGCTTGACAGGGGGCTACGAGCAGTACTTC. This codes for CASSLTGGYEQYF.

The V call is TRBV5-1, the J call TRBJ2-7, with TRBD2 matching over 8 bases. Germline CDR1 SGHRS, CDR2 YFSETQ. V trimming: 0 bases; J trimming: 2 bases; junction bases outside the gene matches: 10. This CDR3 comprises 17 residues. The CDR3: CASSLDSGMGGTYEQYF. CDR3 DNA sequence: TGCGCCAGCAGCTTGGATAGCGGGATGGGGGGGACCTACGAGCAGTACTTC.

The CDR3 protein is CASSRGDSLHNSPLHF. CDR3 DNA: TGCGCCAGCAGCCGCGGGGACAGCCTCCATAATTCACCCCTCCACTTT. The chain combines TRBV5-1 with TRBJ1-6; 7 bases are shared with TRBD1. The CDR3 covers 16 residues. V lost 4 bases, J lost 5 bases, and 9 bases stayed unmatched. Germline CDR1 is SGHRS and CDR2 is YFSETQ.

This chain joins TRBV14 and TRBJ1-4; D may be TRBD1 (5 bases). This CDR3 contains 17 residues. Trimming left V 1 base short and J 0 bases short, with 12 bases between. Germline CDR1 and CDR2: SGHDN and FVKESK. CDR3 nucleotide sequence: TGTGCCAGCAGCCAAGCAACAGGCCTAGCAACTAATGAAAAACTGTTTTTT. Translation: CASSQATGLATNEKLFF.

This clone has a handful of counts. The chain's CDR3 is CASSSQGARTDTQYF. The CDR3 DNA sequence: TGTGCCAGCAGTTCACAGGGAGCGCGCACAGATACGCAGTATTTT. V usage is TRBV27 and J usage is TRBJ2-3, with a possible D match to TRBD1 (6 bases). Trimming removed 4 bases from V and 1 base from J, with 12 bases in between. The germline V gene encodes CDR1 MNHEY and CDR2 SMNVEV (reference sequence). This CDR3 spans 15 amino acids.

The chain recombines TRBV5-1 with TRBJ2-1, with TRBD2 matching 11 bases. The CDR3 is 15 residues long. From germline, CDR1 is SGHRS and CDR2 YFSETQ. With 1 base clipped from V and 7 bases from J, the junction kept 4 bases outside the gene matches. The CDR3 sequence: CASSLKLAGANEQFF. The CDR3 DNA reads as TGCGCCAGCAGCTTGAAACTAGCGGGAGCGAATGAGCAGTTCTTC.

This clone was found a few times. This chain connects TRBV30 to TRBJ1-2, with D possibly being TRBD1 (6 bases). Germline V gene data show CDR1 as GTSNPN and CDR2 as SVGIG (reference sequence). CDR3 length: 13 amino acids. The V gene lost 4 bases and the J gene lost 2 bases, with 11 bases spanning the gap. CDR3 nucleotide sequence: TGTGCCTGGACCCGGACAGCGAACTATGGCTACACCTTC. Translating it yields CAWTRTANYGYTF.

The V call is TRBV4-3, the J call TRBJ1-1; 9 nucleotides match TRBD1. The CDR3 covers 15 residues. The V gene end was trimmed by 4 bases and the J gene end by 6 bases; junction bases not matched to a gene: 9. Looked up from germline, CDR1 is LGHNA and CDR2 is YSLEER. CDR3 loop: CASSPGDRETAEAFF. CDR3 in DNA: TGCGCCAGCAGCCCCGGGGACAGGGAGACGGCTGAAGCTTTCTTT.

In its sample, this clone was seen a few times. CDR3 sequence reads: CASSPDRGMNTEAFF. In nucleotides, the CDR3 is TGTGCCAGCAGCCCTGACAGGGGCATGAACACTGAAGCTTTCTTT. The rearrangement uses TRBV7-8 and TRBJ1-1; 8 nucleotides match TRBD1. The CDR3 totals 15 residues. V trimming: 5 bases; J trimming: 0 bases; junction bases outside the gene matches: 5. The germline CDR1 and CDR2 sequences are SGHVS and FQNEAQ. The complete variable domain, with remaining parts taken from reference TRBV7-8 and TRBJ1-1, reads GAGVSQSPRYKVAKRGQDVALRCDPISGHVSLFWYQQALGQGPEFLTYFQNEAQLDKSGLPSDRFFAERPEGSVSTLKIQRTQQEDSAVYLCASSPDRGMNTEAFFGQGTRLTVV.

This chain connects TRBV13 to TRBJ2-2; a possible D gene is TRBD2 (5 bases). The V end lost 5 bases, the J end lost 7 bases, and 11 bases lay between the germline ends. CDR3 length equals 13 residues. CDR1 PRHDT and CDR2 FYEKMQ come from the germline V gene (reference sequence). The CDR3: CASSTTSGGELFF. CDR3 nucleotide sequence: TGTGCCAGCAGCACCACGAGCGGCGGGGAGCTGTTTTTT.

This rearrangement joins TRBV27 to TRBJ1-5, with 10 nucleotides matching TRBD1. The CDR3 loop spans 14 amino acids. With V trimmed by 6 bases and J by 9 bases, 8 bases remained unmatched. The germline gives CDR1 MNHEY, CDR2 SMNVEV (reference sequence). CDR3 region: CASSPGQGFPPQHF. CDR3 DNA: TGTGCCAGCAGCCCGGGACAGGGGTTCCCGCCCCAGCATTTT.

This clone was counted between two and nine times. The CDR3 protein is CAWKGGLSTEAFF. Here the CDR3 DNA reads TGTGCCTGGAAAGGGGGCCTGAGCACTGAAGCTTTCTTT. The rearrangement links TRBV30 to TRBJ1-1; 7 bases fit TRBD1. J lost 4 bases, V lost 4 bases, and 6 bases had no gene match. Germline lookup yields CDR1 GTSNPN and CDR2 SVGIG (reference sequence). The CDR3 has 13 residues. Full variable domain (outside the CDR3, taken from reference TRBV30 and TRBJ1-1): SQTIHQWPATLVQPVGSPLSLECTVEGTSNPNLYWYRQAAGRGLQLLFYSVGIGQISSEVPQNLSASRPQDRQFILSSKKLLLSDSGFYLCAWKGGLSTEAFFGQGTRLTVV.

This clone was observed a handful of times. The gene calls are TRBV2 and TRBJ2-1; 7 bases agree with TRBD2. The CDR3 covers 18 residues. The germline V gene encodes CDR1 SNHLY and CDR2 FYNNEI. The junction had 13 bases not matched to a gene; V was cut back by 5 bases and J by 0 bases. The CDR3 sequence: CASSPPARESGSYNEQFF. CDR3 DNA sequence: TGTGCCAGCAGTCCCCCTGCGCGGGAGTCGGGCTCCTACAATGAGCAGTTCTTC.

This clone has only a few counts. The J gene is TRBJ1-2, the V gene TRBV7-9; tentatively, D is TRBD1 (5 bases). Trimming took 1 base from V and 6 from J, leaving 12 bases between them. The CDR3 consists of 14 residues. Germline-derived CDR1 and CDR2 are SEHNR and FQNEAQ (reference sequence). Written as DNA, the CDR3 is TGTGCCAGCAGCTTAGTTAGAGTCAGGGATGGCTACACCTTC. This sequence encodes CASSLVRVRDGYTF.

This clone was counted between two and nine times. The CDR3 DNA follows: TGTGCCAGCAGCCCAGGGAGGAGGGACACTGAAGCTTTCTTT. This encodes CASSPGRRDTEAFF. This sequence joins TRBV7-3 and TRBJ1-1; maybe TRBD1 (5 bases). Per the germline V gene, CDR1 is SGHTA and CDR2 is FQGTGA. Trimming took off 5 bases at V and 3 bases at J, with 13 bases between the two ends. The CDR3 length is 14 residues.

This sequence joins TRBV5-1 and TRBJ2-6, with 7 nucleotides matching TRBD1. V dropped 4 bases and J dropped 0; count of bases not matched to a gene: 10. This CDR3 region has 18 residues. Germline V gene data show CDR1 as SGHRS and CDR2 as YFSETQ. CDR3 residues: CASSPQPGQVSGANVLTF. Written as DNA, the CDR3 is TGCGCCAGCAGCCCACAGCCCGGACAGGTCTCTGGGGCCAACGTCCTGACTTTC.

The rearrangement joins TRBV9 to TRBJ1-1; D not resolved. The CDR3 is 12 amino acids. The ends were cut back, 4 bases at V and 4 bases at J, with 8 bases in the middle. Germline values: CDR1 SGDLS, CDR2 YYNGEE. The CDR3 sequence is CASSSRGTEAFF. CDR3 DNA sequence: TGTGCCAGCAGCTCCCGGGGCACTGAAGCTTTCTTT. Based on the CDR3 plus reference TRBV9 and TRBJ1-1, the full variable domain is DSGVTQTPKHLITATGQRVTLRCSPRSGDLSVYWYQQSLDQGLQFLIQYYNGEERAKGNILERFSAQQFPDLHSELNLSSLELGDSALYFCASSSRGTEAFFGQGTRLTVV.

The chain has TRBV7-3 and TRBJ2-7, with D hard to call. The CDR3 consists of 12 residues. Looked up from germline, CDR1 is SGHTA and CDR2 is FQGTGA. V gave up 5 bases and J gave up 6 bases, with 11 bases separating them. The CDR3 sequence: CASSLYGGEQYF. Written as DNA, the CDR3 is TGTGCCAGCAGCCTCTATGGTGGCGAGCAGTACTTC.

The rearrangement links TRBV10-3 to TRBJ2-2; TRBD2 agrees at 7 bases. The germline gives CDR1 ENHRY, CDR2 SYGVKD. V was pared by 6 bases and J by 3 bases, with 1 base of the junction left unmatched. This CDR3 contains 13 residues. The CDR3 DNA reads as TGTGCCATCAGCCGGGGGGACACCGGGGAGCTGTTTTTT. Its translation is CAISRGDTGELFF.

This sequence joins TRBV4-3 and TRBJ1-1; possible D gene TRBD1, 6 bases. The CDR3 is made up of 15 amino acids. Germline-derived CDR1 and CDR2 are LGHNA and YSLEER. V was trimmed by 3 bases and J by 5 bases, leaving 16 bases between them. The CDR3 nucleotides are TGCGCCAGCAGCCACAGGGACATCCGGCGGACTGAAGCTTTCTTT. Protein product: CASSHRDIRRTEAFF.

The chain combines TRBV6-4 with TRBJ2-7; tentatively, D is TRBD2 (5 bases). The CDR3 is 14 residues long. V was clipped by 6 bases and J by 3 bases, with 15 bases between them. Germline-derived CDR1 and CDR2 are MRHNA and SNTAGT. The CDR3 region is CASRSRRVYYEQYF. For the CDR3, the DNA is TGTGCCAGCAGATCCAGGCGGGTCTACTACGAGCAGTACTTC.

This clone was detected a few times. This chain links TRBV5-1 with TRBJ1-2; 12 bases match TRBD1. J gave up 8 bases and V 4 bases, and 6 bases lay outside the gene matches. The CDR3 consists of 14 residues. CDR1 and CDR2 (germline): SGHRS, YFSETQ. DNA for the CDR3: TGCGCCAGCAGCCCGGGACAGGGGGCCCGCGGCTACACCTTC. Translating it yields CASSPGQGARGYTF.

This clone was seen only a few times. V usage is TRBV5-1 and J usage is TRBJ1-4; D possibly corresponds to TRBD1 (5 bases). The CDR3 runs 14 residues. CDR1 is SGHRS, CDR2 YFSETQ, per germline. V lost 4 bases, J lost 4 bases, and 11 bases lay in between. The CDR3, as DNA: TGCGCCAGCAGCCTCCCGGGACTTAATGAAAAACTGTTTTTT. Translating gives CASSLPGLNEKLFF. The whole variable domain, filled in from reference TRBV5-1 and TRBJ1-4, reads KAGVTQTPRYLIKTRGQQVTLSCSPISGHRSVSWYQQTPGQGLQFLFEYFSETQRNKGNFPGRFSGRQFSNSRSEMNVSTLELGDSALYLCASSLPGLNEKLFFGSGTQLSVL.

The table lists this clone with a few counts. The chain recombines TRBV29-1 with TRBJ1-4; D might be TRBD1 (5 bases). Germline values: CDR1 SQVTM, CDR2 ANQGSEA. CDR3 length: 12 amino acids. V was trimmed by 7 bases and J by 0 bases, leaving 6 bases between them. The CDR3 loop is CSATATNEKLFF. The CDR3 DNA is TGCAGCGCGACAGCAACTAATGAAAAACTGTTTTTT.

This clone turned up a few times. The CDR3 region has the DNA TGTGCCATCAGTGAGGGACAGGACACAGATACGCAGTATTTT. This codes for CAISEGQDTDTQYF. V is TRBV10-3 and J is TRBJ2-3; TRBD1 matches 7 bases. This CDR3 has 14 amino acids. Germline V gene data show CDR1 as ENHRY and CDR2 as SYGVKD. V dropped 2 bases and J dropped 2; count of bases not matched to a gene: 1.